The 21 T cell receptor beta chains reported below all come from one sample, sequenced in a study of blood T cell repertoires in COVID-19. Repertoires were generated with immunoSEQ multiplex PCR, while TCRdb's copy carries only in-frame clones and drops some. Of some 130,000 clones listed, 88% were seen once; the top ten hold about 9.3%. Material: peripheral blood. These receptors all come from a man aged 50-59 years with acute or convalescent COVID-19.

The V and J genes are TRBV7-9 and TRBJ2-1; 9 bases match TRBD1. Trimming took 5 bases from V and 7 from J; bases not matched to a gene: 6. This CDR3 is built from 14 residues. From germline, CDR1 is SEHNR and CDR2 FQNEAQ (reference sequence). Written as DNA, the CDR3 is TGTGCCAGCAGCCCGGGACAGGGAAGGAATGAGCAGTTCTTC. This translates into CASSPGQGRNEQFF.

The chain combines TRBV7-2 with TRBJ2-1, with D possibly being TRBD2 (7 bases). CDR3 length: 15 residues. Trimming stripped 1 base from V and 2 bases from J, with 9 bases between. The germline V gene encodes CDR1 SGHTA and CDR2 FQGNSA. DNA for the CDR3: TGTGCCAGCAGCTTAGACGGGGGGCCCTACAATGAGCAGTTCTTC. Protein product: CASSLDGGPYNEQFF.

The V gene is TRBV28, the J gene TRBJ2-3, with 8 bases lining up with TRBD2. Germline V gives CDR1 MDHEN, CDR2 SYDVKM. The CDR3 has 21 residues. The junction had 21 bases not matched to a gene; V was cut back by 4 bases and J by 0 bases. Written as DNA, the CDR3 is TGTGCCAGCAGTTACCCTCCCCCCTTAAGCGGGAGATTTGAAAGCACAGATACGCAGTATTTT. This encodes CASSYPPPLSGRFESTDTQYF.

The CDR3 spells CASRVTAVGNIQYF. CDR3 DNA: TGTGCCAGCAGAGTCACAGCGGTAGGAAACATTCAGTACTTC. The chain joins TRBV27 to TRBJ2-4, with D possibly being TRBD2 (5 bases). The CDR3 is 14 residues long. The V and J ends lost 6 bases and 6 bases respectively, with 15 bases between them. From germline, CDR1 is MNHEY and CDR2 SMNVEV (reference sequence).

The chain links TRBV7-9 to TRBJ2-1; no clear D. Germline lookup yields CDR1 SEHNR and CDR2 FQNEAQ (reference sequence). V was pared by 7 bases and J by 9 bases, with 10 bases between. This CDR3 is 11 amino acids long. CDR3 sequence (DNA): TGTGCCAGCAACTGGCCGGGTGAGCAGTTCTTC. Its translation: CASNWPGEQFF.

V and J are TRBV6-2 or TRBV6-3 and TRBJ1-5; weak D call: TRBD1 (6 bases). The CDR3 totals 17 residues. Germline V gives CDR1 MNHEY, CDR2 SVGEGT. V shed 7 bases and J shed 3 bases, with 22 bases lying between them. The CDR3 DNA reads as TGTGCCAGCACCCCAATGGGGTTTACAGGGTACAATCAGCCCCAGCATTTT. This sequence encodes CASTPMGFTGYNQPQHF.

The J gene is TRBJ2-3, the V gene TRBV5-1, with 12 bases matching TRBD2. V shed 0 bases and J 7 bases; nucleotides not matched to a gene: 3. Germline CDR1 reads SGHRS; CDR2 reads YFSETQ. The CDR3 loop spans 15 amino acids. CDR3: CASSLELAGGNTQYF. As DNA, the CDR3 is TGCGCCAGCAGCTTGGAACTAGCGGGAGGAAATACGCAGTATTTT.

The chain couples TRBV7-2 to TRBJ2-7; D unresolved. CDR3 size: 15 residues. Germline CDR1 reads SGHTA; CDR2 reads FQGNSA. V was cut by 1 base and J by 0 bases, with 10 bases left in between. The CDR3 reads CASSLGYISSYEQYF. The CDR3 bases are TGTGCCAGCAGCTTAGGATACATAAGCTCCTACGAGCAGTACTTC.

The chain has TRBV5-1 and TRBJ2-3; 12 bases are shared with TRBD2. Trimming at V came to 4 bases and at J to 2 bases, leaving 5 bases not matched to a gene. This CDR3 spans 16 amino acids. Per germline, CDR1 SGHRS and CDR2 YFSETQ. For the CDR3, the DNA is TGCGCCAGCAGCCTCGGACTAGCGGGAATCACAGATACGCAGTATTTT. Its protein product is CASSLGLAGITDTQYF.

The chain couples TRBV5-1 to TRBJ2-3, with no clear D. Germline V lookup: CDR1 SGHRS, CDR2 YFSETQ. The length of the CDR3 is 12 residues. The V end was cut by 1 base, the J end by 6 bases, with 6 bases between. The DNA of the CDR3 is TGCGCCAGCAGCTTGCCCAGGGATACGCAGTATTTT. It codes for CASSLPRDTQYF.

CDR3 nucleotides: TGTGCCAGCAGCCAAAGGACCGGGGATGGCTACACCTTC. Its protein is CASSQRTGDGYTF. The rearrangement joins TRBV3-1 (or the pseudogene TRBV3-2) to TRBJ1-2; no clear D. This CDR3 spans 13 amino acids. Germline-derived CDR1 and CDR2 are LGHDT and YNNKEL (reference sequence). Trimming pared 2 bases from V and 6 bases from J, leaving 10 bases between.

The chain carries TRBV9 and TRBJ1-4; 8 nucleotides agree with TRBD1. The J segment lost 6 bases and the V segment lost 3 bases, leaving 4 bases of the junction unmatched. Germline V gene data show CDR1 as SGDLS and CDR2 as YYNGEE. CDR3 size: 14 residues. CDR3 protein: CASSETGVDEKLFF. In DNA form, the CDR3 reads TGTGCCAGCAGCGAGACAGGGGTCGATGAAAAACTGTTTTTT.

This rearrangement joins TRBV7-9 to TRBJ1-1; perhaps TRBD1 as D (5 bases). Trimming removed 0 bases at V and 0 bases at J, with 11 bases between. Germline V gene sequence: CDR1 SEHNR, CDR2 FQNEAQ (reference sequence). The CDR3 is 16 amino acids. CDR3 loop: CASSLADAGLNTEAFF. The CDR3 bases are TGTGCCAGCAGCTTAGCGGATGCAGGGCTGAACACTGAAGCTTTCTTT. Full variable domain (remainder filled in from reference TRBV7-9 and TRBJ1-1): DTGVSQNPRHKITKRGQNVTFRCDPISEHNRLYWYRQTLGQGPEFLTYFQNEAQLEKSRLLSDRFSAERPKGSFSTLEIQRTEQGDSAMYLCASSLADAGLNTEAFFGQGTRLTVV.

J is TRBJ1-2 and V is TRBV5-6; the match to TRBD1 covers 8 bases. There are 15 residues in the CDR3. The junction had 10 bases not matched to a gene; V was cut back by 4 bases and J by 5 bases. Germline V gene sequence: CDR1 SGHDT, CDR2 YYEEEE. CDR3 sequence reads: CASSRNSGGSYGYTF. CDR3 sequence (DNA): TGTGCCAGCAGCCGGAACTCAGGGGGCTCGTATGGCTACACCTTC.

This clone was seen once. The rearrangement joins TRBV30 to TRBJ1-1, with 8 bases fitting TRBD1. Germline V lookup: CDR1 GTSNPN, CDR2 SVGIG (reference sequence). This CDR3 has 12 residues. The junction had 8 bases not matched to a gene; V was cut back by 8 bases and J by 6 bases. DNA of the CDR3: TGTGCCGGTAGGGACAGGCAACCTGAAGCTTTCTTT. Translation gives CAGRDRQPEAFF.

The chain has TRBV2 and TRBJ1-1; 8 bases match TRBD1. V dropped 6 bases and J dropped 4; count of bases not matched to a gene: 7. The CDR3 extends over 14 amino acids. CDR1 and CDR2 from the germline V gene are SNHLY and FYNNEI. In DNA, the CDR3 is TGTGCCAGCAGGGGGGCAGGGGGCCGCACTGAAGCTTTCTTT. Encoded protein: CASRGAGGRTEAFF. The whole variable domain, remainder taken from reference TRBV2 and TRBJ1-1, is EPEVTQTPSHQVTQMGQEVILRCVPISNHLYFYWYRQILGQKVEFLVSFYNNEISEKSEIFDDQFSVERPDGSNFTLKIRSTKLEDSAMYFCASRGAGGRTEAFFGQGTRLTVV.

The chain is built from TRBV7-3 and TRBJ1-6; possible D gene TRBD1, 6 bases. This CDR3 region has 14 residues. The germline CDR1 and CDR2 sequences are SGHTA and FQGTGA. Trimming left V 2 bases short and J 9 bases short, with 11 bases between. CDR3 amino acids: CASSLLEGGSPLHF. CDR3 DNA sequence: TGTGCCAGCAGCTTATTGGAAGGGGGTTCACCCCTCCACTTT.

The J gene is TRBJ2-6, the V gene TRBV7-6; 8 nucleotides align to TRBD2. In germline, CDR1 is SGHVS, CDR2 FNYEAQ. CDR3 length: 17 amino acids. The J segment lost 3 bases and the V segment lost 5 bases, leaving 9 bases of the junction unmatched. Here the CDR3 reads CASSLPPGGVGANVLTF. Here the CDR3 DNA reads TGTGCCAGCAGCCTACCCCCGGGGGGGGTTGGGGCCAACGTCCTGACTTTC. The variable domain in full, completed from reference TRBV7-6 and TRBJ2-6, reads GAGVSQSPRYKVTKRGQDVALRCDPISGHVSLYWYRQALGQGPEFLTYFNYEAQQDKSGLPNDRFSAERPEGSISTLTIQRTEQRDSAMYRCASSLPPGGVGANVLTFGAGSRLTVL.

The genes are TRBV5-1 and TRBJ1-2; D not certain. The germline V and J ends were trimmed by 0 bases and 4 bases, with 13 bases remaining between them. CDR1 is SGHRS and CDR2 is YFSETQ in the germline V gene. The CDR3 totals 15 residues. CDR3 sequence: CASSLVLAGPYGYTF. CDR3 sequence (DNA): TGCGCCAGCAGCTTGGTCCTGGCTGGCCCCTATGGCTACACCTTC.

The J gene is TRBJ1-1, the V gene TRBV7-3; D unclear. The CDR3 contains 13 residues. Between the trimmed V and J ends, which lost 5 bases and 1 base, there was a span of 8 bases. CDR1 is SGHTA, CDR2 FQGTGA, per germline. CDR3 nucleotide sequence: TGTGCCAGCAGCATACAAGAGAACACTGAAGCTTTCTTT. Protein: CASSIQENTEAFF.

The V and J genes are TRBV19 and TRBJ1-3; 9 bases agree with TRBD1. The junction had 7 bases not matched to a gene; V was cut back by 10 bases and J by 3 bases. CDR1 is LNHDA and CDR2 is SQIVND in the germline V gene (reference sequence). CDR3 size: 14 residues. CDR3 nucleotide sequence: TGTGCCACCATTCGACAGGGGGATGGAAACACCATATATTTT. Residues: CATIRQGDGNTIYF.